Listed here are 19 T cell receptor beta chains from one sample, sequenced in a study of blood T cells in healthy people across ages. A second PCR of about 7 to 11 cycles used a sample-barcoded 5' primer and a J-beta primer mix. TCRdb reprocessed the 5' RACE reads with MiXCR, giving one entry per CDR3 protein. The sample lists 1 million to 1.2 million distinct CDR3 sequences; about two fifths were seen once. Sequencing input: blood. The receptors stem from a man between 18 and 29 years old in good health.

CDR3 DNA: TGTGCCAGCAGTTCGGTGAATTCACCCCTCCACTTT. It specifies CASSSVNSPLHF. The chain links TRBV6-2 or TRBV6-3 to TRBJ1-6, with unresolved D. V was shortened by 4 bases and J by 7 bases, with 5 bases between the two germline ends. The CDR3 spans 12 residues. Germline values: CDR1 MNHEY, CDR2 SVGEGT.

This clonotype occurred many times. This chain links TRBV29-1 with TRBJ2-3, with TRBD2 identical over 8 bases. The CDR3 is 15 residues long. CDR1 SQVTM and CDR2 ANQGSEA come from the germline V gene. CDR3 nucleotide sequence: TGCAGTGGTAAAGCGGGGGCGTTTGTCACAGATACGCAGTATTTT. Amino acids: CSGKAGAFVTDTQYF.

This clonotype showed up just once. The V gene is TRBV20-1, the J gene TRBJ2-3; possibly TRBD1 for D (5 bases). The germline V and J ends were trimmed by 0 bases and 2 bases, with 12 bases remaining between them. Germline CDR1 reads DFQATT; CDR2 reads SNEGSKA (reference sequence). The CDR3 runs to 15 residues. The CDR3 DNA follows: TGCAGTGCTAGAGATGAAGGGGCGACCACAGATACGCAGTATTTT. Protein product: CSARDEGATTDTQYF.

This clonotype turned up a few times. The chain uses TRBV5-1 and TRBJ2-7; no clear D. Trimming left V 4 bases short and J 0 bases short, with 8 bases between. Germline assignment: CDR1 SGHRS and CDR2 YFSETQ. This CDR3 is built from 13 residues. The CDR3: CASSQDVSYEQYF. DNA of the CDR3: TGCGCCAGCAGCCAGGACGTCTCCTACGAGCAGTACTTC.

This clonotype was picked up a small number of times. The chain has TRBV18 and TRBJ1-1; 7 nucleotides agree with TRBD1. The CDR3 consists of 14 residues. The V gene end was trimmed by 3 bases and the J gene end by 6 bases; junction bases not matched to a gene: 7. Looked up from germline, CDR1 is KGHSH and CDR2 is LQKENI. The CDR3 loop is CASSPDRNSAEAFF. The CDR3 nucleotides are TGTGCCAGCTCACCGGACAGGAACTCCGCTGAAGCTTTCTTT.

The rearrangement links TRBV20-1 to TRBJ2-5; TRBD2 matches at 14 bases. The CDR3 extends over 18 amino acids. Germline V CDR1 and CDR2: DFQATT, SNEGSKA (reference sequence). The trim removed 4 bases at V and 3 bases at J, leaving 13 bases unmatched. The CDR3 DNA sequence: TGCAGTGCTACCGCCGCCCGGACTAGCGGGGGGTCTGAAGAGACCCAGTACTTC. It encodes CSATAARTSGGSEETQYF.

Only a few counts were recorded for this clonotype. J is TRBJ2-3 and V is TRBV6-5; TRBD2 matches at 7 bases. This CDR3 spans 14 amino acids. Germline trimming cut 8 bases from V and 2 bases from J; bases unmatched to any gene: 7. Germline loops: CDR1 MNHEY, CDR2 SVGAGI. CDR3 nucleotides: TGTGCCAGCCAAGAGCTAGCGGCCACAGATACGCAGTATTTT. It yields the protein CASQELAATDTQYF.

This clonotype was picked up many times. This chain connects TRBV7-2 to TRBJ2-7; D ambiguous. CDR1 and CDR2 (germline): SGHTA, FQGNSA. V was trimmed by 0 bases and J by 6 bases, leaving 6 bases between them. The CDR3 totals 12 residues. The CDR3 protein is CASSLAGREQYF. CDR3 in DNA: TGTGCCAGCAGCTTAGCAGGGCGCGAGCAGTACTTC.

This clonotype was recorded only once. V is TRBV9 and J is TRBJ1-2, with D possibly being TRBD1 (6 bases). Trimming removed 1 base from V and 3 bases from J, with 16 bases in between. Looked up from germline, CDR1 is SGDLS and CDR2 is YYNGEE. The CDR3 runs to 16 residues. The CDR3 region has the DNA TGTGCCAGCAGCGTAAAGCCATGGGACACCTACTATGGCTACACCTTC. This sequence encodes CASSVKPWDTYYGYTF.

J is TRBJ1-1 and V is TRBV28; 7 nucleotides align to TRBD1. This CDR3 comprises 19 residues. The germline V gene encodes CDR1 MDHEN and CDR2 SYDVKM. V was pared by 5 bases and J by 2 bases, with 20 bases of the junction left unmatched. This CDR3 is CASSNPTGRGALSNTEAFF. In DNA, the CDR3 is TGTGCCAGCAGTAACCCGACAGGGAGGGGTGCCCTTTCCAACACTGAAGCTTTCTTT.

V and J are TRBV6-5 and TRBJ2-7; 8 bases map to TRBD1. Germline V gene sequence: CDR1 MNHEY, CDR2 SVGAGI. Germline trimming cut 6 bases from V and 2 bases from J; bases unmatched to any gene: 9. This CDR3 has 15 amino acids. CDR3 residues: CASSIQTGAPYEQYF. The CDR3 bases are TGTGCCAGCAGCATTCAGACAGGGGCCCCCTACGAGCAGTACTTC.

The V call is TRBV20-1, the J call TRBJ1-2, with 9 bases lining up with TRBD1. V dropped 4 bases and J dropped 6; count of bases not matched to a gene: 15. The CDR3 sequence is 16 residues long. Germline CDR1 and CDR2: DFQATT and SNEGSKA (reference sequence). The CDR3 bases are TGCAGTGCTACCACGACCGCGGGACAGGGTTTTCATGGCTACACCTTC. Translation: CSATTTAGQGFHGYTF.

V and J are TRBV5-1 and TRBJ1-1; D remains ambiguous. This CDR3 is 14 amino acids long. The V and J ends lost 0 bases and 12 bases respectively, with 18 bases between them. The germline gives CDR1 SGHRS, CDR2 YFSETQ. CDR3 sequence reads: CASSLAEGEAKSFF. CDR3 nucleotide sequence: TGCGCCAGCAGCTTGGCCGAGGGAGAAGCTAAATCTTTCTTT.

The V call is TRBV25-1, the J call TRBJ2-1; the D gene is possibly TRBD1 (6 bases). The CDR3 length is 14 residues. The germline CDR1 and CDR2 sequences are MGHDK and SYGVNS. The ends were cut back, 4 bases at V and 7 bases at J, with 14 bases in the middle. The CDR3 region is CASSGDRLGNEQFF. The CDR3 nucleotides are TGTGCCAGCAGTGGAGACAGGTTGGGGAATGAGCAGTTCTTC.

As regards this clonotype: Given a much more abundant clone one base away, this may be a read error. The chain links TRBV12-3 or TRBV12-4 to TRBJ1-6; D unresolved. Trimming pared 5 bases from V and 10 bases from J, leaving 15 bases between. This CDR3 spans 14 amino acids. CDR3 coding DNA: TGTGCCAGCAGTGTAAGGCAGGCGAACTCACCCCTCCACTTT. Protein sequence: CASSVRQANSPLHF.

This clonotype was counted between two and nine times. In nucleotides, the CDR3 is TGTGCCAGCAGCCAAGGGGACGGACTAGTTTATGGCTACACCTTC. Amino acid sequence: CASSQGDGLVYGYTF. The chain carries TRBV7-9 and TRBJ1-2, with TRBD1 as a possible D gene (5 bases). The germline gives CDR1 SEHNR, CDR2 FQNEAQ (reference sequence). The CDR3 consists of 15 residues. The V end was cut by 5 bases, the J end by 5 bases, with 18 bases between.

V is TRBV7-2 and J is TRBJ2-3, with a weak D call TRBD2 (6 bases). CDR1 is SGHTA and CDR2 is FQGNSA in the germline V gene. The CDR3 runs 15 residues. V was trimmed by 1 base and J by 6 bases, leaving 14 bases between them. In nucleotides, the CDR3 is TGTGCCAGCAGCTTAGTCGCCCCTAGCGTTGATACGCAGTATTTT. Translation gives CASSLVAPSVDTQYF. The whole variable domain, remainder taken from reference TRBV7-2 and TRBJ2-3, is GAGVSQSPSNKVTEKGKDVELRCDPISGHTALYWYRQSLGQGLEFLIYFQGNSAPDKSGLPSDRFSAERTGGSVSTLTIQRTQQEDSAVYLCASSLVAPSVDTQYFGPGTRLTVL.

This clonotype came up a few times. The genes are TRBV6-2 or TRBV6-3 and TRBJ2-3, with D possibly being TRBD1 (5 bases). V gave up 2 bases and J gave up 0 bases, with 12 bases separating them. Germline values: CDR1 MNHEY, CDR2 SVGEGT. The CDR3 covers 16 residues. CDR3 sequence (DNA): TGTGCCAGCAGTTACCGCAGGGCCCGAAGCACAGATACGCAGTATTTT. Translated: CASSYRRARSTDTQYF.

This clonotype was recorded a few times. The chain recombines TRBV9 with TRBJ2-3, with 14 bases that match TRBD2. The CDR3 length is 20 residues. Losses at the gene ends were 3 bases for V and 6 bases for J; bases not matched to a gene: 18. Germline assignment: CDR1 SGDLS and CDR2 YYNGEE. CDR3 amino acids: CASSAIGLAGGLKSSDTQYF. CDR3 coding DNA: TGTGCCAGCAGCGCCATAGGACTAGCGGGGGGCCTTAAATCTTCTGATACGCAGTATTTT.